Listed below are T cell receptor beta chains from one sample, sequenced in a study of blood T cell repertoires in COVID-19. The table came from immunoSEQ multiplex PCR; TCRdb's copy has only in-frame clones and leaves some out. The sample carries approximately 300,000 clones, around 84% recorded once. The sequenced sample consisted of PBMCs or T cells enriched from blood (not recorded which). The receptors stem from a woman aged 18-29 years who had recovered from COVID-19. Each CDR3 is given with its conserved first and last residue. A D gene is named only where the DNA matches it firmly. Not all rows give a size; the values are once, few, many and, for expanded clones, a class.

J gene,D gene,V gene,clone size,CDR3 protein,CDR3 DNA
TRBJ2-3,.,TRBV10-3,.,CAISVGGEDTQYF,TGTGCCATCAGTGTCGGAGGGGAAGATACGCAGTATTTT
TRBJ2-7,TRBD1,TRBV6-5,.,CASSRGTAHSYEQYF,TGTGCCAGCAGCCGAGGGACAGCTCATTCCTACGAGCAGTACTTC
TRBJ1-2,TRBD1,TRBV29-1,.,CSVEEVDRGSGYTF,TGCAGCGTTGAAGAGGTGGACAGGGGTTCTGGCTACACCTTC
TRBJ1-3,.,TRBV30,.,CAWDAGLTGNTIYF,TGTGCCTGGGATGCAGGGTTAACTGGAAACACCATATATTTT
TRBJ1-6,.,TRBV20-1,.,CSASLPGLDSPLHF,TGCAGTGCTAGTTTGCCAGGGTTAGACTCACCCCTCCACTTT
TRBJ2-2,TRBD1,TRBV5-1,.,CASSPGQGNTGELFF,TGCGCCAGCAGCCCCGGACAGGGGAACACCGGGGAGCTGTTTTTT
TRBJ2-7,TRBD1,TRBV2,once,CASSEETGHEQYF,TGTGCCAGCAGTGAAGAGACAGGGCACGAGCAGTACTTC
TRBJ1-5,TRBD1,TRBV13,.,CASSLGARGNQPQHF,TGTGCCAGCAGCCTCGGGGCCAGGGGGAATCAGCCCCAGCATTTT
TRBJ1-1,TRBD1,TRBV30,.,CAWTHRGNTEAFF,TGTGCCTGGACCCACAGGGGGAACACTGAAGCTTTCTTT
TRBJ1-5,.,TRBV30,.,CAWSVGSNQPQHF,TGTGCCTGGAGTGTGGGCAGCAATCAGCCCCAGCATTTT
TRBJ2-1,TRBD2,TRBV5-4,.,CASSLGSSGGPFYNEQFF,TGTGCCAGCAGCTTGGGAAGTAGCGGGGGGCCCTTCTACAATGAGCAGTTCTTC
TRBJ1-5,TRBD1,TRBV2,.,CASSRDSSNQPQHF,TGTGCCAGCAGTAGGGACAGTAGCAATCAGCCCCAGCATTTT
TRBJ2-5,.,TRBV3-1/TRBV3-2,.,CASSQGGETQYF,TGTGCCAGCAGCCAAGGAGGGGAGACCCAGTACTTC
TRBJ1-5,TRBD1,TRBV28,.,CASSFQGTARGNQPQHF,TGTGCCAGCAGTTTCCAAGGGACAGCTAGGGGCAATCAGCCCCAGCATTTT
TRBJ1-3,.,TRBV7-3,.,CASSSQPGQPSCVDTIYF,TGTGCCAGCAGCTCCCAACCCGGACAGCCGTCGTGTGTTGACACCATATATTTT
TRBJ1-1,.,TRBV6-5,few,CASGRGGIYTEAFF,TGTGCCAGCGGGAGGGGTGGCATATACACTGAAGCTTTCTTT
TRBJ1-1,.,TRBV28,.,CASSPLGQGSTEAFF,TGTGCCAGCAGTCCACTGGGCCAAGGGAGCACTGAAGCTTTCTTT
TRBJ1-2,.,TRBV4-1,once,CASSPLGGTRRHTF,TGCGCCAGCAGCCCCCTGGGGGGGACCCGACGCCACACCTTC
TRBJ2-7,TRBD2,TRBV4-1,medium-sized,CASSQQTSGRFYEQYF,TGCGCCAGCAGCCAGCAAACTAGCGGGAGGTTCTACGAGCAGTACTTC
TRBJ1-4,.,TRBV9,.,CASSSGGGVNEKLFF,TGTGCCAGCAGCTCCGGGGGGGGCGTTAATGAAAAACTGTTTTTT
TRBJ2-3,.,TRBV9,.,CASSVGVDLAGADTQYF,TGTGCCAGCAGCGTAGGGGTGGATCTAGCAGGCGCAGATACGCAGTATTTT
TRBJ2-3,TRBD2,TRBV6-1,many,CASSDLAGGPDTQYF,TGTGCCAGCAGTGATCTAGCGGGAGGACCCGATACGCAGTATTTT
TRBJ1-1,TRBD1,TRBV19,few,CASRIGTGNRAFF,TGTGCCAGTAGAATCGGGACAGGTAATAGAGCTTTCTTT
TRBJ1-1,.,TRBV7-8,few,CASSWSVGGRNTEAFF,TGTGCCAGCAGCTGGTCCGTGGGGGGGAGAAACACTGAAGCTTTCTTT
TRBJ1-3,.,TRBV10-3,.,CAIRRDTPAGSGNTIYF,TGTGCCATCAGACGGGACACCCCGGCCGGCTCTGGAAACACCATATATTTT
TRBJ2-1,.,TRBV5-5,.,CASSRDRAYNEQFF,TGTGCCAGCAGCCGTGATCGAGCCTACAATGAGCAGTTCTTC
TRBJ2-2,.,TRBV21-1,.,CASNRDRGPTGELFF,TGTGCCAGCAACCGGGACAGGGGGCCTACCGGGGAGCTGTTTTTT
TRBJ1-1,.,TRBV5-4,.,CASSLDGGGRNTEAFF,TGTGCCAGCAGCCTAGACGGGGGAGGAAGGAACACTGAAGCTTTCTTT
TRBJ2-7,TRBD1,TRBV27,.,CASSYRGYEQYF,TGTGCCAGCAGTTACAGGGGATACGAGCAGTACTTC
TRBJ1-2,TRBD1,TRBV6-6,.,CASSYLDRGPSGYTF,TGTGCCAGCAGTTACTTGGACAGGGGGCCCTCTGGCTACACCTTC
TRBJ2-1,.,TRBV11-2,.,CASSLGGASYNEQFF,TGTGCCAGCAGCTTAGGCGGGGCCTCCTACAATGAGCAGTTCTTC
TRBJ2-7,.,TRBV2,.,CASTELAVGGYEQYF,TGTGCCAGCACTGAACTAGCCGTCGGGGGTTACGAGCAGTACTTC
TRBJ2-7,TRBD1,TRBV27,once,CASSSGQLNPYEQYF,TGTGCCAGCAGTTCGGGACAGCTTAATCCCTACGAGCAGTACTTC
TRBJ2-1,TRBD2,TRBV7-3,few,CASSLNQAGTRSQFF,TGTGCCAGCAGCTTAAATCAGGCCGGGACTAGATCCCAGTTCTTC
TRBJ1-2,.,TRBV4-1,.,CASSQPWTYGYTF,TGCGCCAGCAGCCAGCCGTGGACTTATGGCTACACCTTC
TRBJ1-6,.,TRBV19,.,CASSIQGHSPLHF,TGTGCCAGTAGTATCCAGGGTCATTCACCCCTCCACTTT
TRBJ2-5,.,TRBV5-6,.,CASSLFRDRETQYF,TGTGCCAGCAGCTTGTTCCGGGATCGAGAGACCCAGTACTTC
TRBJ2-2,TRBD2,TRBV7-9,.,CGPGGSGGPTGELFF,TGTGGGCCCGGGGGTAGCGGGGGCCCCACCGGGGAGCTGTTTTTT
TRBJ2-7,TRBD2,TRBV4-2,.,CASSQEIAGVYEQYF,TGTGCCAGCAGCCAAGAGATAGCGGGGGTGTACGAGCAGTACTTC
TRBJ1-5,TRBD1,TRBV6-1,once,CASSDQQGAGQPQHF,TGTGCCAGCAGTGACCAGCAGGGGGCCGGGCAGCCCCAGCATTTT
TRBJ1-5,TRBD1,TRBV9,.,CASSPGGRNQPQHF,TGTGCCAGCAGTCCAGGGGGTAGGAATCAGCCCCAGCATTTT
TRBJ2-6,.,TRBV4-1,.,CASRGHGWSGANVLTF,TGCGCCAGCAGGGGACATGGATGGTCTGGGGCCAACGTCCTGACTTTC
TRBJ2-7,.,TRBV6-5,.,CASRGGGGAGQYF,TGTGCCAGCAGAGGGGGAGGGGGGGCCGGGCAGTACTTC
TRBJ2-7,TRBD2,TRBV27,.,CASSDGSGAGLYEQYF,TGTGCCAGCAGTGATGGTAGCGGGGCGGGGCTATACGAGCAGTACTTC